Listed here are 32 T cell receptor beta chains from one sample, sequenced in a study of blood T cell repertoires in COVID-19. Libraries were prepared by immunoSEQ multiplex PCR; TCRdb keeps only in-frame clonotypes and omits some of them. The sample contains approximately 250,000 clones, around 90% of which appear only once. The sample consisted of PBMCs or T cells enriched from blood (not recorded which). The receptors originated from a woman aged 40 to 50 who had been exposed to COVID-19.

This chain links TRBV7-6 with TRBJ2-7; 10 bases are shared with TRBD1. Trimming took 5 bases from V and 4 from J; bases not matched to a gene: 8. The CDR3 extends over 15 amino acids. The germline CDR1 and CDR2 sequences are SGHVS and FNYEAQ. CDR3 nucleotides: TGTGCCAGCAGCCGAACCGGGACAGGGGAGTACGAGCAGTACTTC. The encoded protein is CASSRTGTGEYEQYF.

This clone was counted between two and nine times. The V gene is TRBV10-3, the J gene TRBJ1-1, with unresolved D. The CDR3 consists of 17 residues. Germline V gene data show CDR1 as ENHRY and CDR2 as SYGVKD. Deletions cut 0 bases from V and 4 bases from J, with 18 bases between. The DNA of the CDR3 is TGTGCCATCAGTGAGTCGAATTTTGTAGGAGGGCCCACTGAAGCTTTCTTT. The encoded protein is CAISESNFVGGPTEAFF.

This chain connects TRBV19 to TRBJ2-1; 9 bases agree with TRBD2. After removal of 1 base from V and 2 bases from J, the junction contained 9 bases not matched to a gene. Germline-derived CDR1 and CDR2 are LNHDA and SQIVND (reference sequence). This CDR3 region has 18 residues. The CDR3, as DNA: TGTGCCAGTAGTATAGGTCGGGGACTAGCTTTAACCTACAATGAGCAGTTCTTC. Translation gives CASSIGRGLALTYNEQFF.

This chain links TRBV7-9 with TRBJ2-7; 7 nucleotides align to TRBD1. The CDR3 extends over 15 amino acids. Germline lookup yields CDR1 SEHNR and CDR2 FQNEAQ (reference sequence). J was trimmed by 0 bases and V by 6 bases; bases with no gene match: 8. The CDR3 here is CASSQSGTASYEQYF. The CDR3 DNA reads TGTGCCAGCAGTCAATCCGGGACAGCCTCCTACGAGCAGTACTTC.

The chain employs TRBV15 and TRBJ1-4; TRBD1 is a possible D gene (6 bases). Germline loops: CDR1 LNHNV, CDR2 YYDKDF (reference sequence). The CDR3 loop spans 15 amino acids. Trimming shortened V by 3 bases and J by 0 bases, and 8 bases separated the two germline ends. CDR3 coding DNA: TGTGCCACCAGCAGGGGGGCATCAACTAATGAAAAACTGTTTTTT. It codes for CATSRGASTNEKLFF.

This chain connects TRBV28 to TRBJ1-3, with D perhaps TRBD1 (6 bases). V was pared by 8 bases and J by 8 bases, with 19 bases between. Germline V gene lookup returns CDR1 MDHEN and CDR2 SYDVKM. The CDR3 totals 14 residues. CDR3 residues: CASFVQGLSDTIYF. The DNA of the CDR3 is TGTGCCAGCTTTGTTCAGGGGTTATCAGACACCATATATTTT. The full variable domain, its missing parts supplied by reference TRBV28 and TRBJ1-3, is DVKVTQSSRYLVKRTGEKVFLECVQDMDHENMFWYRQDPGLGLRLIYFSYDVKMKEKGDIPEGYSVSREKKERFSLILESASTNQTSMYLCASFVQGLSDTIYFGEGSWLTVV.

The chain couples TRBV19 to TRBJ1-2; D call uncertain. V lost 3 bases, J lost 12 bases, and 17 bases lay in between. CDR3 length: 13 residues. CDR1 LNHDA and CDR2 SQIVND come from the germline V gene (reference sequence). For the CDR3, the DNA is TGTGCCAGTAGTATTCAAAGGACTCAAATAGACACCTTC. Amino acids: CASSIQRTQIDTF.

This sequence joins TRBV5-5 and TRBJ2-1; TRBD1 matches 9 bases. The CDR3 sequence is 19 residues long. V lost 3 bases to trimming and J lost 4 bases; unmatched junction nucleotides: 17. Germline V gene sequence: CDR1 SGHKS, CDR2 YYEKEE (reference sequence). CDR3 in DNA: TGTGCCAGCAGCTCCGGGACAGGGATCACCAGAGCCTCTTACAATGAGCAGTTCTTC. Its protein product is CASSSGTGITRASYNEQFF.

The rearrangement uses TRBV28 and TRBJ1-6, with D maybe TRBD1 (6 bases). CDR1 MDHEN and CDR2 SYDVKM come from the germline V gene. This CDR3 is 15 amino acids long. The germline V and J ends were trimmed by 5 bases and 7 bases, with 15 bases remaining between them. The CDR3 region is CASSVPATGNSPLHF. DNA for the CDR3: TGTGCCAGCAGTGTCCCTGCAACAGGGAATTCACCCCTCCACTTT.

This chain connects TRBV15 to TRBJ2-7; 7 nucleotides match TRBD2. V trimming: 3 bases; J trimming: 5 bases; junction bases outside the gene matches: 10. Looked up from germline, CDR1 is LNHNV and CDR2 is YYDKDF (reference sequence). This CDR3 has 15 amino acids. The CDR3 loop is CATSRGGQGEDEQYF. The CDR3 nucleotides are TGTGCCACCAGCAGGGGAGGGCAGGGCGAGGACGAGCAGTACTTC.

The V call is TRBV3-1 (or the pseudogene TRBV3-2), the J call TRBJ1-4; D is perhaps TRBD1 (5 bases). Germline V lookup: CDR1 LGHDT, CDR2 YNNKEL (reference sequence). V lost 1 base and J lost 13, with 16 bases in between. CDR3 length: 14 amino acids. The CDR3 DNA follows: TGTGCCAGCAGCCAAGGATTCCAGGGCGGGGGACTGTTTTTT. It yields the protein CASSQGFQGGGLFF.

The V call is TRBV7-9, the J call TRBJ1-2; no reliable D call. The ends were cut back, 1 base at V and 0 bases at J, with 15 bases in the middle. Germline V gives CDR1 SEHNR, CDR2 FQNEAQ (reference sequence). The CDR3 contains 17 residues. CDR3 DNA: TGTGCCAGCAGCTTAGTGCGGGAGACCCCGACTAACTATGGCTACACCTTC. Translating it yields CASSLVRETPTNYGYTF.

The rearrangement links TRBV27 to TRBJ1-1; possibly TRBD1 for D (6 bases). The V gene's germline CDR1 is MNHEY and CDR2 SMNVEV (reference sequence). The ends were cut back, 3 bases at V and 11 bases at J, with 19 bases in the middle. This CDR3 region has 14 residues. CDR3 in amino acids: CASSFGRDKGVAFF. Here the CDR3 DNA reads TGTGCCAGCAGTTTCGGTAGGGACAAAGGCGTGGCTTTCTTT.

The rearrangement links TRBV5-4 to TRBJ1-1; D possibly corresponds to TRBD1 (5 bases). CDR1 is SGHNT, CDR2 YYREEE, per germline (reference sequence). V lost 1 base to trimming and J lost 8 bases, with 6 bases between them. The CDR3 loop spans 11 amino acids. The DNA for the CDR3 is TGTGCCAGCAGCTTGAACAGGGAAGCTTTCTTT. Translation gives CASSLNREAFF.

This chain connects TRBV5-6 to TRBJ2-1; 7 bases are a match to TRBD1. CDR3 length equals 14 residues. The germline V gene encodes CDR1 SGHDT and CDR2 YYEEEE. The J segment lost 6 bases and the V segment lost 0 bases, leaving 3 bases of the junction unmatched. The CDR3 DNA follows: TGTGCCAGCAGCTTGGGACAGGGCCTCAATGAGCAGTTCTTC. Translation: CASSLGQGLNEQFF.

The chain uses TRBV3-1 (or the pseudogene TRBV3-2) and TRBJ1-2; D is ambiguous. The CDR3 runs 12 residues. CDR1 and CDR2 from the germline V gene are LGHDT and YNNKEL (reference sequence). Trimming took off 1 base at V and 3 bases at J, with 3 bases between the two ends. Here the CDR3 reads CASSQADYGYTF. Written as DNA, the CDR3 is TGTGCCAGCAGCCAAGCAGACTATGGCTACACCTTC.

The chain combines TRBV7-3 with TRBJ2-1; 9 bases align to TRBD2. The CDR3 loop spans 15 amino acids. Germline V gene lookup returns CDR1 SGHTA and CDR2 FQGTGA. Trimming removed 6 bases from V and 2 bases from J; junction bases left unmatched: 5. The CDR3 sequence is CASSSGTSTYNEQFF. CDR3 DNA: TGTGCCAGCAGTTCCGGGACTAGCACCTACAATGAGCAGTTCTTC.

This clone was recorded once. V usage is TRBV9 and J usage is TRBJ2-1, with 7 bases fitting TRBD1. Germline values: CDR1 SGDLS, CDR2 YYNGEE. The CDR3 length is 14 residues. The J segment lost 5 bases and the V segment lost 0 bases, leaving 2 bases of the junction unmatched. The DNA for the CDR3 is TGTGCCAGCAGCGTAGGAGGGGGCCACAATGAGCAGTTCTTC. Residues: CASSVGGGHNEQFF.

The chain couples TRBV7-8 to TRBJ2-5; D unresolved. V was clipped by 3 bases and J by 0 bases, with 5 bases between them. Germline loops: CDR1 SGHVS, CDR2 FQNEAQ. CDR3 length: 13 amino acids. CDR3 region: CASSFGYQETQYF. CDR3 nucleotides: TGTGCCAGCAGCTTCGGGTACCAAGAGACCCAGTACTTC.

The rearrangement uses TRBV6-5 and TRBJ1-3; TRBD1 matches at 7 bases. The CDR3 spans 13 residues. The germline V gene encodes CDR1 MNHEY and CDR2 SVGAGI. The J segment lost 10 bases and the V segment lost 6 bases, leaving 9 bases of the junction unmatched. The CDR3 DNA reads TGTGCCAGCAGCCCCGACCGACAGGGAACCATATATTTT. Translated: CASSPDRQGTIYF.

The rearrangement joins TRBV6-4 to TRBJ1-6; D unclear. The CDR3 is made up of 13 amino acids. Germline CDR1 is MRHNA and CDR2 is SNTAGT. V was cut by 3 bases and J by 7 bases, with 7 bases left in between. CDR3 DNA sequence: TGTGCCAGCAGTGAGGCCTCCAATTCACCCCTCCACTTT. It codes for CASSEASNSPLHF.

This clone was seen at least ten times. This sequence joins TRBV19 and TRBJ1-2; no firm D call. CDR1 is LNHDA, CDR2 SQIVND, per germline (reference sequence). Trimming took off 4 bases at V and 4 bases at J, with 19 bases between the two ends. The CDR3 extends over 16 amino acids. This CDR3 is CASSTLGPTQGYGYTF. Written as DNA, the CDR3 is TGTGCCAGTAGTACCCTGGGCCCAACTCAAGGCTATGGCTACACCTTC.

This sequence joins TRBV13 and TRBJ1-1; 7 bases are a match to TRBD1. This CDR3 is built from 14 residues. CDR1 and CDR2 from the germline V gene are PRHDT and FYEKMQ (reference sequence). The V gene end was trimmed by 4 bases and the J gene end by 2 bases; junction bases not matched to a gene: 4. DNA of the CDR3: TGTGCCAGCAGCTCGACAGGGACTAACACTGAAGCTTTCTTT. Amino acids: CASSSTGTNTEAFF.

This rearrangement joins TRBV27 to TRBJ1-2; TRBD1 agrees at 10 bases. The germline V gene has CDR1 MNHEY and CDR2 SMNVEV (reference sequence). The CDR3 is 16 residues long. J gave up 5 bases and V 5 bases, and 11 bases lay outside the gene matches. The CDR3 sequence: CASSPRQGALVYGYTF. CDR3 sequence (DNA): TGTGCCAGCAGTCCTAGACAGGGGGCCTTAGTATATGGCTACACCTTC.

The gene calls are TRBV7-2 and TRBJ1-4; possible D gene TRBD1, 5 bases. Germline V gives CDR1 SGHTA, CDR2 FQGNSA. The CDR3 consists of 14 residues. Trimming took off 2 bases at V and 6 bases at J, with 10 bases between the two ends. CDR3: CASSLYRSDEKLFF. In nucleotides, the CDR3 is TGTGCCAGCAGCTTATACAGGTCTGATGAAAAACTGTTTTTT.

The chain employs TRBV12-3 or TRBV12-4 and TRBJ1-1; the D is unclear. Trimming shortened V by 6 bases and J by 3 bases, and 11 bases separated the two germline ends. The CDR3 has 13 amino acids. The CDR3 loop reads CASSPTKDTEAFF. The DNA for the CDR3 is TGTGCCAGCAGCCCGACAAAAGACACTGAAGCTTTCTTT.

The chain couples TRBV29-1 to TRBJ2-5; the match to TRBD2 covers 7 bases. The V gene's germline CDR1 is SQVTM and CDR2 ANQGSEA. This CDR3 contains 15 residues. V was pared by 4 bases and J by 1 base, with 9 bases of the junction left unmatched. In DNA, the CDR3 is TGCAGCGTTGCTGGCGGGAGAGGGGTCCAAGAGACCCAGTACTTC. Translation gives CSVAGGRGVQETQYF.

As to this clone: A junction boundary mismatches the germline segment, possibly from a read error. In DNA, the CDR3 is TGTGCCAGCAGCTTGGGACAGGGAGGCAATCAGCCCCAGCATTTT. The encoded protein is CASSLGQGGNQPQHF. The J gene is TRBJ1-5, the V gene TRBV5-1; 9 positions match TRBD1. The V gene's germline CDR1 is SGHRS and CDR2 YFSETQ. CDR3 length: 15 residues.

The rearrangement links TRBV25-1 to TRBJ1-2; D call uncertain. Germline V CDR1 and CDR2: MGHDK, SYGVNS. Trimming left V 1 base short and J 0 bases short, with 9 bases between. This CDR3 contains 15 residues. The CDR3: CASSEWSAANYGYTF. The DNA of the CDR3 is TGTGCCAGCAGTGAATGGAGTGCAGCTAACTATGGCTACACCTTC.

In DNA, the CDR3 is TGCAGCGCCGGACAGGGTGTCTCCTATGGCTACACCTTC. The encoded protein is CSAGQGVSYGYTF. V is TRBV29-1 and J is TRBJ1-2; TRBD1 matches at 8 bases. Germline trimming cut 7 bases from V and 4 bases from J; bases unmatched to any gene: 8. This CDR3 has 13 residues. The germline V gene has CDR1 SQVTM and CDR2 ANQGSEA.

This chain uses TRBV19 with TRBJ1-5, with D possibly TRBD1 on 6 matching bases. The germline V gene has CDR1 LNHDA and CDR2 SQIVND (reference sequence). Trimming stripped 5 bases from V and 0 bases from J, with 14 bases between. The CDR3 runs to 16 residues. This CDR3 reads CASSLRTVNSNQPQHF. CDR3 nucleotide sequence: TGTGCCAGTAGTCTGAGGACAGTTAATAGCAATCAGCCCCAGCATTTT.

The J gene is TRBJ2-7, the V gene TRBV19; 9 bases are shared with TRBD2. This CDR3 has 16 amino acids. Germline lookup yields CDR1 LNHDA and CDR2 SQIVND (reference sequence). V lost 5 bases and J lost 1; bases outside the gene matches: 9. The CDR3 DNA sequence: TGTGCCAGTAGTGGGGAGACTAGCGGAGATTCCTACGAGCAGTACTTC. It codes for CASSGETSGDSYEQYF.